The T cell receptor beta chain under discussion was sequenced for a study of T cells in women clearing cervical HPV infection. Overall study: Case blood was drawn when the lesion was first found; control blood after infection became undetectable.

TCRdb's copy holds only in-frame clones and misses some; the assay was immunoSEQ multiplex PCR. This repertoire includes fewer than 40,000 clones. As concerns this clone: The antigen remains undetermined. The DNA ends 3 residues before the CDR3 does, and the rest of the CDR3 is filled in from the germline J gene.

Findings and caveats of the study: TRBV6-7 abundance was lower in cases than controls (around 0.1% versus 0.15%).

V shed 5 bases, J shed 6 bases, and the junction held 11 bases outside the gene matches. Germline V CDR1 and CDR2: DFQATT, SNEGSKA (reference sequence). This CDR3 has 16 amino acids. The chain links TRBV20-1 to TRBJ1-5; 12 positions agree with TRBD1. The TCR comes from a woman aged 18-69 years with a cervical HPV16 infection that either progressed to CIN3+ or cleared (not recorded which). Source material: blood buffy coat. The CDR3 sequence is CSALSPGQGASQPQHF. CDR3 DNA (partial): TGCAGTGCTCTTTCGCCGGGACAGGGGGCAAGTCAGCCC.